This T cell receptor beta chain came from a study of blood T cells in healthy people across ages (dated by TCRdb to between 2014 and 2017). For context, the study as a whole: In model experiments, template switching captured roughly one uniquely barcoded TCR beta cDNA molecule for every two T cells. Age-related changes in TCR beta repertoire diversity were measured in the study by deep sequencing normalized with unique cDNA molecular identifiers. The donors were split into four age groups: young (average 16 years), middle-aged (roughly 42), aged (around 67) and long-lived (approximately 89). To avoid experimental bias, donors of different ages were spread randomly across the sequencing lanes. Two additional independent replicas of 1 million unique cDNA reads from the same blood draw were analyzed for two donors (one aged 18 to 30 and one aged 80 or older). What the work shows at the level of the full study, not this receptor alone: Because profiling used bulk unsorted PBMCs, naive and antigen-experienced compartments could not be compared conclusively. Observed TCR beta diversity per million T cells fell roughly linearly with age, and a significant reduction was already apparent by age roughly 40. The percentage of naive T cells measured by flow cytometry correlated strongly with observed TCR beta diversity. Compared with the aged group, the long-lived group had more naive CD4+ T cells, fewer expanded clones and increased TCR diversity, suggesting age selection. Estimates of total diversity from one million sequenced T cells were regarded as lower bounds and underestimates. Because donor CMV infection status was unknown, age-related changes in expanded clonotypes were potentially confounded.

The donors were roughly 40 Caucasian individuals from Russia, aged about 6 to 95 years, who were systemically healthy. Each donor gave ten milliliters of peripheral blood, collected into EDTA-treated Vacutainer tubes. PBMCs were isolated by Ficoll-Paque density-gradient centrifugation, with at least 7 million obtained per sample. Total RNA, at least 6 micrograms per sample, was extracted from PBMCs with Trizol reagent. For every donor, flow cytometry on a PBMC aliquot measured the percentage of naive CD45RAhigh/CD27high T cells. In the germline V gene (reference sequence), CDR1 corresponds to DFQATT and CDR2 to SNEGSKA. Taken from cysteine to phenylalanine, the CDR3 has 13 residues. Only the CDR3 region is kept as DNA, spanning 39 bases read in frame from base 1. Note on this clonotype: There is no known antigen for this receptor. Base qualities are not provided; no much larger clone lies one nucleotide away.

The protocol used for the library was 5' RACE. Data came from an Illumina HiSeq 2500. A second roughly 6 to 11 cycle PCR used a sample-barcoded 5' primer and a J-beta primer mix. Each TCR beta cDNA molecule received a unique molecular identifier from a template-switch 5' adaptor carrying 12 random nucleotides. Each sample yielded at least 3 million CDR3-containing paired-end reads. All of the RNA was converted into first-strand cDNA using the Mint cDNA synthesis kit, with a TRBC-specific oligonucleotide serving as the primer. Following uracil-DNA glycosylase treatment, all cDNA underwent a first 18-cycle PCR with the universal primers M1SS and BC2_uni_R. On the study's bioinformatics: Each sample was normalized by randomly selecting 1 million high-quality reads, each carrying a distinct molecular identifier. Instead of being binned into consensus sequences, reads with shared molecular identifiers were discarded. MiTCR, with a Q25 quality threshold and the strictest error-elimination algorithm, was used for CDR3 identification, clonotype clustering and error correction. A nonparametric unseen species model with Euler transformation was used to estimate lower-bound total TCR beta diversity. Through fastp at Q25 and MiXCR, TCRdb rebuilt clones from the public reads, retaining in-frame beta chains. A single entry per CDR3 protein holds the most common genes and DNA from its merged rows. TCRdb's processing, not the study's, gives the V and J calls here. The sample yields more than 550,000 distinct CDR3 sequences; 20% to 25% were counted once. The ten largest clones represent 20% to 25% of the sample.

This TCR derives from a man in his 70s in good health. This sequence uses TRBV20-1 and TRBJ2-5; the D gene cannot be named for sure. The last part of the DNA fits TRBJ2-1 better; the J call may be wrong. Sequencing was carried out using blood. The bases read TGCAGTGCTAGAGTTTGGGTTATCGATGAGCAGTTCTTC. Its protein product is CSARVWVIDEQFF.